This TCR beta chain was observed in a study of response to subunit inactivated influenza vaccine listed by TCRdb under 2018. General notes on the study: Deep quantitative T cell receptor repertoire profiling was used in the study to track responses to a trivalent subunit inactivated influenza vaccine.

Taken from the germline V gene, the CDR1 and CDR2 loops are SGHRS and YFSETQ. Taken from cysteine to phenylalanine, the CDR3 has 14 residues. CDR3 DNA is the only sequence kept; it has 42 bases, read in frame from the first base. Trimming leaves V shorter by 4 bases and J shorter by 7 bases, with the junction holding 6 bases beyond the gene matches. This clonotype was counted only a few times. Its antigen is unknown. No much larger clonotype is one base removed from it; base qualities were not supplied. Receptors were amplified or captured by RT-PCR. For sequencing, an Illumina HiSeq 2500 was employed. In TCRdb, the public reads were trimmed at Q25 with fastp and aligned with MiXCR, with productive beta chains retained. Every CDR3 protein is listed once, alongside the most common genes and DNA of its rows. The sample table holds around 600,000 distinct CDR3 sequences, of which 11% were seen once. In total, the top ten clones hold 11% of the sample.

Points the paper makes about the study in general: According to the authors, only a limited number of new T cells may be recruited by each seasonal influenza vaccination.

This same sample was also taken into another study, of T cells expressing NK-cell markers. From the second report: 5'RACE template switching, by which a universal primer site and unique molecular identifiers were added, was used to make TCR beta cDNA libraries. TCR beta-chain repertoires were profiled in sorted CD3+CD56+NKG2C+, CD3+CD56+NKG2C- and CD3+CD56-NKG2C+ T-cell subsets from several donors. Among the eight sequenced donors, seven were HCMV-seropositive and one was HCMV-seronegative. To restrict sorting to alphabetaTCR-expressing T cells, an anti-gammadeltaTCR antibody was added in several experiments. For several donors, the dominant CD3+CD56+NKG2C+ clonotypes were among the top 10 CD8+ clonotypes and accounted for roughly 1.0-7.5% of CD8+ T cells. Those dominant clonotypes were again the most abundant among CD3+CD56-NKG2C+ cells in a few donors, at about 25-60.1%. It remained unclear whether the expanded NKG2C-expressing T cell clones were specific for HCMV antigens. Randomly selected healthy volunteers, three men and five women, were used as the eight sequenced donors. To determine HCMV serostatus, a commercial ELISA kit was used to detect HCMV-specific IgG in serum. Peripheral blood mononuclear cells were isolated from blood by Ficoll density gradient centrifugation. For over 5 donors, bulk peripheral blood T-cell repertoires were also sequenced from unsorted PBMC. Synthesis of cDNA was primed from the TCR beta constant segment and was followed by two consecutive PCR amplification steps. The libraries were sequenced on Illumina HiSeq 2000/2500, MiSeq or NextSeq, producing 2 x 150 bp reads. Reads were demultiplexed and grouped by UMI with MIGEC, and clonotypes were assembled and quantified with MiTCR. Only TCR cDNA sequences supported by at least two reads were kept to exclude erroneous sequences. The tcR package was used for downstream repertoire analysis, and clonotypes were matched across fractions by CDR3 nucleotide sequence plus V segment. Antigen specificity was annotated against VDJdb with VDJmatch, allowing one amino acid substitution in CDR3.

The clonotype comes from a man in his fifties who received an inactivated influenza vaccine. Donor details come from another sample of the same person, matched by shared clones. The sequencing here drew on PBMCs from blood, taken on the day of vaccination. The chain uses TRBV5-1 and TRBJ1-4, with 8 bases in between that match TRBD1. The DNA sequence reads TGCGCCAGCAGCGCCGGACAGGGAGGTGAAAAACTGTTTTTT. Translated, it gives CASSAGQGGEKLFF.